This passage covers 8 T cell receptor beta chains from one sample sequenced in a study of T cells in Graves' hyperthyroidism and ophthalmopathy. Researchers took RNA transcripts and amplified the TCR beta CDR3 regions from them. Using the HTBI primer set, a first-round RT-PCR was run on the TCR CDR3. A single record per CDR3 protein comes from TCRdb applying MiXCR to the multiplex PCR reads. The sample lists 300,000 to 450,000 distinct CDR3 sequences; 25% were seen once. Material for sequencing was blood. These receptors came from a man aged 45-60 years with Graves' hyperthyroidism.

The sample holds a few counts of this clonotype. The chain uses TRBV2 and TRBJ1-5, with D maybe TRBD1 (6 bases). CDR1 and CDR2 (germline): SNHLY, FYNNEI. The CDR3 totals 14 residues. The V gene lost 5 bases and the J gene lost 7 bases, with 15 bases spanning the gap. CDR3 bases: TGTGCCAGCAGTTTTACAGGGAGTGAACAGCCCCAGCATTTT. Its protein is CASSFTGSEQPQHF.

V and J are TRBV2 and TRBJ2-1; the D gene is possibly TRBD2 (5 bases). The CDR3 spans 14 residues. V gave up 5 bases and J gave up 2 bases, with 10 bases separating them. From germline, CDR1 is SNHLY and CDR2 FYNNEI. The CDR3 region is CASSYTGAYNEQFF. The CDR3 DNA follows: TGTGCCAGCAGTTATACCGGGGCCTACAATGAGCAGTTCTTC.

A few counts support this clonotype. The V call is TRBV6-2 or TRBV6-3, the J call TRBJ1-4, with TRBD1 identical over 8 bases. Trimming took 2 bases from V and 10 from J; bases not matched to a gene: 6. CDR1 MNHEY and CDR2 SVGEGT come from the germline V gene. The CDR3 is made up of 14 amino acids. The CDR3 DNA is TGTGCCAGCAGTTACGCCAGGGGGCGCGTAAAACTGTTTTTT. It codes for CASSYARGRVKLFF.

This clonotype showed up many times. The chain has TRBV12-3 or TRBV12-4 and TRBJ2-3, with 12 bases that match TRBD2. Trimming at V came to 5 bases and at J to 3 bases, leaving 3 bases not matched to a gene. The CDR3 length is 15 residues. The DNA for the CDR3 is TGTGCCAGCAGTGAGACTAGCGGGGGAACAGATACGCAGTATTTT. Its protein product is CASSETSGGTDTQYF.

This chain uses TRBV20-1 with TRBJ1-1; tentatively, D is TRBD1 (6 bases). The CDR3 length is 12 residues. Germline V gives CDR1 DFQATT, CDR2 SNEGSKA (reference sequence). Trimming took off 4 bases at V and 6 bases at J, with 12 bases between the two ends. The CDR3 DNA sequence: TGCAGTGCTAAAAAACAGGGCCCTGAAGCTTTCTTT. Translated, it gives CSAKKQGPEAFF.

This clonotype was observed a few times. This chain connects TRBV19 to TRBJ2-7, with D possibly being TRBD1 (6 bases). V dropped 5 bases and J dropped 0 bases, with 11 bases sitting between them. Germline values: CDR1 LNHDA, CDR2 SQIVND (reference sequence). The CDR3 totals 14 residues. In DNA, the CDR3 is TGTGCCAGTAGTGTCACAGGGAACTCCTACGAGCAGTACTTC. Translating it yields CASSVTGNSYEQYF.

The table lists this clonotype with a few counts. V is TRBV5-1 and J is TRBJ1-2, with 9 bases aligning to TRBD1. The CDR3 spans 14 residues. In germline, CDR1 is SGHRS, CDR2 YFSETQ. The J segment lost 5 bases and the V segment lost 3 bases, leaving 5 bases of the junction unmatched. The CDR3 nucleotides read TGCGCCAGCAGCTCGGGGACAGGGAGGTATGGCTACACCTTC. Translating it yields CASSSGTGRYGYTF.

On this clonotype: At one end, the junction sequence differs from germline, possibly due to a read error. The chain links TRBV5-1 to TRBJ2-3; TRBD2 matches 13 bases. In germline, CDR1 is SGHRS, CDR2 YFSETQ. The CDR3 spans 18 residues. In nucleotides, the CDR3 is TGTGCCAGCAGCCCCTCACCGACTAGCGGGAGGACAACGGTTACGCAGTATTTT. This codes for CASSPSPTSGRTTVTQYF.